One sample yielded the 4 T cell receptor beta chains listed below, sequenced in a study of T cells in Graves' hyperthyroidism and ophthalmopathy. TCR beta CDR3 regions were amplified from RNA. Carried out on the TCR CDR3, a first-round RT-PCR used the HTBI primer set. Via MiXCR, TCRdb re-called the multiplex PCR reads, giving one row per CDR3 protein. The sample includes roughly 100,000 distinct CDR3 sequences, roughly 40% seen only once; the top ten take roughly 10%. Input material: peripheral blood or thyroid tissue (not recorded which). The receptors come from a woman in her twenties or thirties with Graves' hyperthyroidism.

The chain uses TRBV13 and TRBJ1-2; D perhaps matches TRBD1 (5 bases). The CDR3 is 15 amino acids. CDR1 is PRHDT, CDR2 FYEKMQ, per germline (reference sequence). V was pared by 5 bases and J by 3 bases, with 16 bases between. The CDR3: CASSQIGAGDYGYTF. The CDR3 DNA sequence: TGTGCCAGCAGCCAAATCGGGGCTGGGGACTATGGCTACACCTTC. Drawing the rest from reference TRBV13 and TRBJ1-2, the complete variable domain is AAGVIQSPRHLIKEKRETATLKCYPIPRHDTVYWYQQGPGQDPQFLISFYEKMQSDKGSIPDRFSAQQFSDYHSELNMSSLELGDSALYFCASSQIGAGDYGYTFGSGTRLTVV.

This clonotype occurred many times. V gene TRBV5-1 combines with J gene TRBJ1-2, with TRBD1 matching over 10 bases. The CDR3 extends over 13 amino acids. Trimming took 4 bases from V and 5 from J; bases not matched to a gene: 2. Looked up from germline, CDR1 is SGHRS and CDR2 is YFSETQ. CDR3 in amino acids: CASSGQGGYGYTF. CDR3 sequence (DNA): TGCGCCAGCAGCGGACAGGGGGGATATGGCTACACCTTC.

The sample holds many counts of this clonotype. The J gene is TRBJ1-5, the V gene TRBV2; D ambiguous. The CDR3 runs 15 residues. The germline gives CDR1 SNHLY, CDR2 FYNNEI. V lost 7 bases and J lost 3, with 16 bases in between. The CDR3 protein is CASTLARGVNQPQHF. The CDR3 DNA follows: TGTGCCAGCACCCTAGCTCGGGGAGTCAATCAGCCCCAGCATTTT.

This clonotype showed up many times. This rearrangement joins TRBV9 to TRBJ2-7; 9 bases line up with TRBD1. With 4 bases clipped from V and 4 bases from J, the junction kept 12 bases outside the gene matches. This CDR3 is built from 16 residues. Germline CDR1 is SGDLS and CDR2 is YYNGEE. The CDR3, as DNA: TGTGCCAGCAGCCCAGAGGACAGGGGCAGGGGGTACGAGCAGTACTTC. Protein product: CASSPEDRGRGYEQYF.